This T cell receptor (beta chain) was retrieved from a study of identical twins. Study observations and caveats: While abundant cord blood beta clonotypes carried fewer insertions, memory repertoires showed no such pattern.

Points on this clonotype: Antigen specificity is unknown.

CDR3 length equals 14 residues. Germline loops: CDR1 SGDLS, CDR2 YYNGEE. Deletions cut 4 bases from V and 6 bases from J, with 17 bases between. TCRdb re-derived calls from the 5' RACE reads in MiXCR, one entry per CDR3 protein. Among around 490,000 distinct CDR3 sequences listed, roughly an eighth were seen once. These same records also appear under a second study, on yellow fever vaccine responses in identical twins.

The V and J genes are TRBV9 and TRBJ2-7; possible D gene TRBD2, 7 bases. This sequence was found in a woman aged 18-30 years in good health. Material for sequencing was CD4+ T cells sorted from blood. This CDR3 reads CASSLSPGGSEQYF. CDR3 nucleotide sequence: TGTGCCAGCAGCCTTTCTCCGGGGGGCAGCGAGCAGTACTTC.